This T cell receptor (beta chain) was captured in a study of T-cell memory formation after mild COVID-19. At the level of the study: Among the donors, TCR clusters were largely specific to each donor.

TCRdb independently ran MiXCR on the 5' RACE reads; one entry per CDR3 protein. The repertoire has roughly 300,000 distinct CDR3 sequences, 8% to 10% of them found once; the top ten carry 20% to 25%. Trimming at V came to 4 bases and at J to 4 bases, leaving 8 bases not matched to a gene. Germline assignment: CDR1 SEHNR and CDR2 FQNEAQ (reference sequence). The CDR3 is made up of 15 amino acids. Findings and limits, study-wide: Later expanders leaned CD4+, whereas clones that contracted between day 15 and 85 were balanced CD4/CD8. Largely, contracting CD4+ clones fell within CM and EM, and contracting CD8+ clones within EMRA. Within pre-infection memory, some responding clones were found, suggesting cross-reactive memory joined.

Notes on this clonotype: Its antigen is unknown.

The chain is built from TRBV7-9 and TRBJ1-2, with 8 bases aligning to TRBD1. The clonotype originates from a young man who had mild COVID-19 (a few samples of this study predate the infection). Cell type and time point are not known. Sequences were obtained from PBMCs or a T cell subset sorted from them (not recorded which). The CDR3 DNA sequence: TGTGCCAGCAGCTCCATGACAGGGGTGGGCTATGGCTACACCTTC. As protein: CASSSMTGVGYGYTF.